The 4 T cell receptor beta chains below come from one sample, sequenced in a study of identical twins. Using its own MiXCR run on the 5' RACE reads, TCRdb lists one record per CDR3 protein. Among about 690,000 distinct CDR3 sequences, around 6% were seen once, and the ten largest hold roughly 2%. The source material was naive T cells sorted from blood. The origin of the receptors is a man aged 18-30 years in good health.

This chain uses TRBV4-2 with TRBJ2-6; the D gene is possibly TRBD2 (6 bases). The CDR3 contains 16 residues. CDR1 LGHNA and CDR2 YNFKEQ come from the germline V gene. Trimming left V 1 base short and J 4 bases short, with 11 bases between. CDR3 DNA sequence: TGTGCCAGCAGCCAAGCCTGGGGGGTCGGGGCCAACGTCCTGACTTTC. Encoded protein: CASSQAWGVGANVLTF.

This clonotype occurred many times. The chain employs TRBV20-1 and TRBJ2-7, with D possibly TRBD2 on 5 matching bases. Deletions cut 1 base from V and 3 bases from J, with 13 bases between. CDR3 length equals 14 residues. Germline assignment: CDR1 DFQATT and CDR2 SNEGSKA (reference sequence). CDR3 amino acids: CSARGRWSGYEQYF. CDR3 sequence (DNA): TGCAGTGCTAGAGGGAGGTGGTCGGGCTACGAGCAGTACTTC.

This clonotype was observed at least ten times. The chain combines TRBV20-1 with TRBJ2-5, with no clear D. CDR1 and CDR2 (germline): DFQATT, SNEGSKA (reference sequence). The V end lost 6 bases, the J end lost 2 bases, and 19 bases lay between the germline ends. The CDR3 spans 15 residues. The CDR3 DNA follows: TGCAGTGCCGCTCTCCCATGGCCCAATCAAGAGACCCAGTACTTC. Its protein product is CSAALPWPNQETQYF.

There are many counts of this clonotype. V usage is TRBV5-1 and J usage is TRBJ2-3, with D unclear. The CDR3 has 12 residues. CDR1 is SGHRS, CDR2 YFSETQ, per germline. V lost 5 bases and J lost 8, with 12 bases in between. The CDR3 DNA sequence: TGCGCCAGCAGTCACCAGCCAGGTACGCAGTATTTT. Protein: CASSHQPGTQYF.